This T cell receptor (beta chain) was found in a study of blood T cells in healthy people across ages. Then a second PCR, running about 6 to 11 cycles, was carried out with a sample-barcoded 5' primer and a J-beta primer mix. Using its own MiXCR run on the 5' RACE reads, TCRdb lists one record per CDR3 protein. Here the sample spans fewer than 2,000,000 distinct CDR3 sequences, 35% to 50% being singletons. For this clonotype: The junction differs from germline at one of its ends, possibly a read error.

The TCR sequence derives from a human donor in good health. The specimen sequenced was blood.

CDR3 sequence (DNA): TGCGCCAGCAGGTTGGGACAGGCCGAGGGGGAGACCCAGTACTTC. Its protein is CASRLGQAEGETQYF. The V call is TRBV5-1, the J call TRBJ2-5, with 8 nucleotides matching TRBD1. The CDR3 spans 15 residues. Per the germline V gene, CDR1 is SGHRS and CDR2 is YFSETQ.